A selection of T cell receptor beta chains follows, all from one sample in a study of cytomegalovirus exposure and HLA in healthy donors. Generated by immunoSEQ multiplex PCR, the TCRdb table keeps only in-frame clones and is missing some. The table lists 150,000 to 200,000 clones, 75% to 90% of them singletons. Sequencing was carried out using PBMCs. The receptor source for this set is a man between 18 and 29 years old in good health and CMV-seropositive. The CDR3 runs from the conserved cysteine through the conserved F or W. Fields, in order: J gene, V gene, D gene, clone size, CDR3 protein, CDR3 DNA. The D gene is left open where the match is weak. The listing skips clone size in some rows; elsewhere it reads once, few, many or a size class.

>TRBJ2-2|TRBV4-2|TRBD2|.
CASSQDPQRGGPGELFF
TGTGCCAGCAGCCAAGATCCCCAGCGGGGGGGCCCCGGGGAGCTGTTTTTT
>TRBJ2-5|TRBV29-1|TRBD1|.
CSVDRATGVVETQYF
TGCAGCGTTGATCGGGCGACAGGGGTAGTGGAGACCCAGTACTTC
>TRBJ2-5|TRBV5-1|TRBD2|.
CASSPGLAGTQETQYF
TGCGCCAGCAGCCCCGGACTAGCGGGGACCCAAGAGACCCAGTACTTC
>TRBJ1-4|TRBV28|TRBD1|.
CASSTSIFRTGVVNEKLFF
TGTGCCAGCAGTACCTCAATTTTCAGGACAGGGGTGGTTAATGAAAAACTGTTTTTT
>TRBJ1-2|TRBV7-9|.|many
CASSMRQALYGYTF
TGTGCCAGCAGCATGAGACAGGCCCTCTATGGCTACACCTTC
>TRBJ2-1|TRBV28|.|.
CASGGGHNEQFF
TGTGCCAGCGGCGGGGGCCACAATGAGCAGTTCTTC
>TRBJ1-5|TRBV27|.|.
CASSLARDQPQHF
TGTGCCAGCAGTTTAGCTCGGGATCAGCCCCAGCATTTT
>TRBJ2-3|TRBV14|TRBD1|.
CASSHPRTGGTDTQYF
TGTGCCAGCAGCCACCCTCGGACAGGAGGCACAGATACGCAGTATTTT
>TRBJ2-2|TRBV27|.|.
CASSLFEGAGTGELFF
TGTGCCAGCAGTTTATTTGAGGGCGCGGGCACCGGGGAGCTGTTTTTT
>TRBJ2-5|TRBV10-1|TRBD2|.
CASSEPKGLREEKETQYF
TGCGCCAGCAGTGAGCCGAAGGGATTGCGGGAGGAGAAGGAGACCCAGTACTTC
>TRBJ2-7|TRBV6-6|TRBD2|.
CASSYSLAGDYEQYF
TGTGCCAGCAGTTACTCGCTAGCGGGGGACTACGAGCAGTACTTC
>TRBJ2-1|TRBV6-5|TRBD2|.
CASSYSGGPRNEQFF
TGTGCCAGCAGTTACTCGGGAGGGCCTCGGAATGAGCAGTTCTTC
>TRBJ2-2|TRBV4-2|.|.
CASSAQPGLQNTGELFF
TGTGCCAGCAGCGCACAACCGGGACTCCAGAACACCGGGGAGCTGTTTTTT
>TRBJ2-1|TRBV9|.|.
CASSAGSADEQFF
TGTGCCAGCAGCGCTGGCTCTGCGGATGAGCAGTTCTTC
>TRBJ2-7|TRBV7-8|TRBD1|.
CASSWTGPGDEQYF
TGTGCCAGCAGCTGGACAGGTCCTGGGGACGAGCAGTACTTC
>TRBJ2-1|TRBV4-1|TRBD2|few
CASSQTSGRFF
TGCGCCAGCAGCCAAACTAGCGGGAGGTTCTTC
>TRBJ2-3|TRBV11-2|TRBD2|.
CASSLVLSGRDTDTQYF
TGTGCCAGCAGCTTAGTTCTGAGCGGGAGGGACACAGATACGCAGTATTTT
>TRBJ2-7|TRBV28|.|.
CASSPGTLSSYEQYF
TGTGCCAGCAGTCCCGGGACACTCAGCTCCTACGAGCAGTACTTC
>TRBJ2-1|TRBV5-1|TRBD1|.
CASKSGTGSDNEQFF
TGCGCCAGCAAGTCCGGGACAGGGTCAGACAATGAGCAGTTCTTC
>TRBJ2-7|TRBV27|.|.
CASSFRVGAEQYF
TGTGCCAGCAGTTTCAGGGTTGGGGCCGAGCAGTACTTC
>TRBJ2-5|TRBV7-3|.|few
CASSIRPSNSVAQYF
TGTGCCAGCAGCATCCGCCCGAGCAATTCTGTGGCCCAGTACTTC
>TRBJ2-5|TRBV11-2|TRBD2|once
CASSPTLAGVETQYF
TGTGCCAGCAGCCCCACCCTAGCGGGAGTTGAGACCCAGTACTTC
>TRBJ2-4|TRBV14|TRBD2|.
CASSQDHVGVAGLKYF
TGTGCCAGCAGCCAAGATCATGTAGGGGTAGCGGGGCTTAAGTACTTC
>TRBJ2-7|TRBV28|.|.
CASSPGDGGVPYYEQYF
TGTGCCAGCAGTCCCGGGGACGGAGGGGTTCCCTACTACGAGCAGTACTTC
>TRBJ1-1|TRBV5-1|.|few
CASSPIGSTEAFF
TGCGCCAGCAGCCCCATTGGGAGCACTGAAGCTTTCTTT
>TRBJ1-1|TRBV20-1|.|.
CSIGRNTEAFF
TGCAGTATTGGGAGGAACACTGAAGCTTTCTTT
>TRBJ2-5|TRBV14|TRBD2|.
CASRTSGDLGETQYF
TGTGCCAGCAGGACTAGCGGAGACCTCGGGGAGACCCAGTACTTC
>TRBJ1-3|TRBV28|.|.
CASSLGGSSGNTIYF
TGTGCCAGCAGTTTAGGGGGGAGCTCTGGAAACACCATATATTTT
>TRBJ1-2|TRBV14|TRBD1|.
CASSPGTGNYGYTF
TGTGCCAGCAGCCCCGGGACAGGCAACTATGGCTACACCTTC
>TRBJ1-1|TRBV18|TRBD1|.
CASSPAMTGGSTEAFF
TGTGCCAGCTCACCAGCGATGACAGGGGGCTCGACTGAAGCTTTCTTT
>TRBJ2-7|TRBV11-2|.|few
CASSLMAGTYEQYF
TGTGCCAGCAGCTTAATGGCAGGGACCTACGAGCAGTACTTC
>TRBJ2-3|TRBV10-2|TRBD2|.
CASTIPGLAGDTQYF
TGCGCCAGCACTATCCCGGGACTAGCAGGAGATACGCAGTATTTT
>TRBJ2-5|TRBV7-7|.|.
CASSLANREGETQYF
TGTGCTAGCAGCTTAGCGAACAGGGAGGGAGAGACCCAGTACTTC
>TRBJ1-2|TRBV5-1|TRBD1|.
CASTPGQGDGYTF
TGCGCCAGCACACCGGGACAGGGGGATGGCTACACCTTC
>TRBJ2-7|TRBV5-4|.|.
CASSGVGGPYEQYF
TGTGCCAGCAGTGGTGTGGGAGGCCCCTACGAGCAGTACTTC
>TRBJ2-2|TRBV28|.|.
CASSPSSALDTGELFF
TGTGCCAGCAGTCCGTCTAGCGCCCTGGACACCGGGGAGCTGTTTTTT
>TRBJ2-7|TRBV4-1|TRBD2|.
CASSQAPAGGPHEQYF
TGCGCCAGCAGCCAAGCCCCAGCGGGAGGGCCCCACGAGCAGTACTTC
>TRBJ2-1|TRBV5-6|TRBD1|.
CASSPRQGRNEQFF
TGTGCCAGCAGCCCGAGACAGGGCAGGAATGAGCAGTTCTTC
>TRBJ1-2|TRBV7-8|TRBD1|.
CASSPFRDRRFNYGYTF
TGTGCCAGCAGCCCTTTTCGGGACAGGCGTTTTAACTATGGCTACACCTTC
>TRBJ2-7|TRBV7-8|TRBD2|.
CASSLDSGRRYEQYF
TGTGCCAGCAGCTTAGATAGCGGGAGAAGATACGAGCAGTACTTC
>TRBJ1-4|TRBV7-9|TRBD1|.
CASSLGGQSNEKLFF
TGTGCCAGCAGCTTGGGGGGACAGAGTAATGAAAAACTGTTTTTT
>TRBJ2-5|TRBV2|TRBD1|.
CASEPTGGFQETQYF
TGTGCCAGCGAACCGACAGGGGGATTTCAAGAGACCCAGTACTTC
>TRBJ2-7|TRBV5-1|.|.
CASSLAAGSSYEQYF
TGCGCCAGCAGCTTGGCGGCGGGGAGCTCCTACGAGCAGTACTTC
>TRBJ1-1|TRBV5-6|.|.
CASSLEQSTEAFF
TGTGCCAGCAGCTTGGAACAATCCACTGAAGCTTTCTTT
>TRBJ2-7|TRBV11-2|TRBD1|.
CASSPGGEQYF
TGTGCCAGCAGCCCAGGGGGCGAGCAGTACTTC
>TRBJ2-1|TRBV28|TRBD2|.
CASSPRLAGLRNEQFF
TGTGCCAGCAGCCCTCGACTAGCGGGGTTGAGGAATGAGCAGTTCTTC